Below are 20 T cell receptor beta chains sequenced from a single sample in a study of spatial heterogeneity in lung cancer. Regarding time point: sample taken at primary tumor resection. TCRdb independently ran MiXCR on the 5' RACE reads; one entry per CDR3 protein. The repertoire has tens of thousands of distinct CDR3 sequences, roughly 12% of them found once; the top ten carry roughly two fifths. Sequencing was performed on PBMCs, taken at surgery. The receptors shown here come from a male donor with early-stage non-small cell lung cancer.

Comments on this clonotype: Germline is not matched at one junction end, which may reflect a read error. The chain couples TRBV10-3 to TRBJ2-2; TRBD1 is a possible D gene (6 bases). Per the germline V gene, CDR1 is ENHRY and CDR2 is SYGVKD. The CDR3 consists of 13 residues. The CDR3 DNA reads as TGTGCCACCGGACAGCCGAACACCGGGGAGCCGTTTTTT. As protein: CATGQPNTGEPFF.

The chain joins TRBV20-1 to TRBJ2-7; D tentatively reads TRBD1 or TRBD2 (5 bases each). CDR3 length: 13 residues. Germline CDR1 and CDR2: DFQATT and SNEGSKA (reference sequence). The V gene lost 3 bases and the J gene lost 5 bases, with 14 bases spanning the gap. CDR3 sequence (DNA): TGCAGTGCTAGTCGGGGCCTGGTCGACGAGCAGTACTTC. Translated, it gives CSASRGLVDEQYF.

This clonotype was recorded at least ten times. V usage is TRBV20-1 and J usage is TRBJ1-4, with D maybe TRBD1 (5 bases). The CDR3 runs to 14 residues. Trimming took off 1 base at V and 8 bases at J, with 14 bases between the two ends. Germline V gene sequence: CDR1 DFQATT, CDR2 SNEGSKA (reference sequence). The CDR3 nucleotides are TGCAGTGCTAGAGGAGGGGAATCGGTGGAAAAACTGTTTTTT. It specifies CSARGGESVEKLFF.

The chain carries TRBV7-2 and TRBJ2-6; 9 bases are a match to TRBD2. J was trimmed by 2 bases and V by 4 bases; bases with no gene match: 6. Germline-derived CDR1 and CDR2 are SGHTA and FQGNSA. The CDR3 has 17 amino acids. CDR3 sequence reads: CASSWGLAGTGANVLTF. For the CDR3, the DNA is TGTGCCAGCAGCTGGGGGCTAGCGGGAACTGGGGCCAACGTCCTGACTTTC.

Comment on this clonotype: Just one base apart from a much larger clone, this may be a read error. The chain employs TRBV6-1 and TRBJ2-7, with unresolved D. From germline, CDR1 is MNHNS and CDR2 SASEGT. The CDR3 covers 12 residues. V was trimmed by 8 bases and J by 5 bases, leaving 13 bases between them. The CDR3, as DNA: TGTGCCAGCGCCCGGATCCTCAACGAGCAGTACTTC. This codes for CASARILNEQYF.

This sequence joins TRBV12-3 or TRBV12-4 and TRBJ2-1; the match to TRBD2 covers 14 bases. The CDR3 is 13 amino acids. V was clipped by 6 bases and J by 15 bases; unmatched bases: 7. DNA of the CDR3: TGTGCCAGCAGCCGGACTAGCGGGGGGCCCGGGTTCTTC. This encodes CASSRTSGGPGFF.

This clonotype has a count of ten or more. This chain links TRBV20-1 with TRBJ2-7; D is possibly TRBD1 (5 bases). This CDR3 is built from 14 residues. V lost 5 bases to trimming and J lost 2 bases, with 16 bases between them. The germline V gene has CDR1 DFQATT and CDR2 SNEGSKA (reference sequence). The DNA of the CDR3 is TGCAGTGCTGACCCAGGGTCCGCAGCCTACGAGCAGTACTTC. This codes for CSADPGSAAYEQYF.

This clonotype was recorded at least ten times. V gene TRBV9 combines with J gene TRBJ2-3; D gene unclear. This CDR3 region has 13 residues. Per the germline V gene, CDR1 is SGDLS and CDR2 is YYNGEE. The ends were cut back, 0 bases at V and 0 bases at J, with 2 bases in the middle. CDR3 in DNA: TGTGCCAGCAGCGTAGCAAGCACAGATACGCAGTATTTT. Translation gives CASSVASTDTQYF.

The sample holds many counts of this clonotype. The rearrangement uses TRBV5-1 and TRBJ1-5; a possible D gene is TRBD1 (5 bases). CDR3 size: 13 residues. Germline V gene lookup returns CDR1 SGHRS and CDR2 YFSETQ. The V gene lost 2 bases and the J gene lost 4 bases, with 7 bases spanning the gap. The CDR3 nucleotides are TGCGCCAGCAGCTTCTCAGGGAATCAGCCCCAGCATTTT. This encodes CASSFSGNQPQHF. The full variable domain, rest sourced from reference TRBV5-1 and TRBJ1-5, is KAGVTQTPRYLIKTRGQQVTLSCSPISGHRSVSWYQQTPGQGLQFLFEYFSETQRNKGNFPGRFSGRQFSNSRSEMNVSTLELGDSALYLCASSFSGNQPQHFGDGTRLSIL.

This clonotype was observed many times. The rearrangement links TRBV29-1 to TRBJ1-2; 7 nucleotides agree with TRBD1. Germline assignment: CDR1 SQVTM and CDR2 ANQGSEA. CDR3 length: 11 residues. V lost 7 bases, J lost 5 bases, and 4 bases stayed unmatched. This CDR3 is CSAGTDYGYTF. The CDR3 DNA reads TGCAGCGCCGGGACAGATTATGGCTACACCTTC.

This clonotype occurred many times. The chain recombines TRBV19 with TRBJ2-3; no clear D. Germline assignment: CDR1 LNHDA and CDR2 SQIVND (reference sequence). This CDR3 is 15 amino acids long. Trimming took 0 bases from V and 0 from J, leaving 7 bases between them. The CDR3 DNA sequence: TGTGCCAGTAGTATAGAGCGAGGTAGCACAGATACGCAGTATTTT. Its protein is CASSIERGSTDTQYF.

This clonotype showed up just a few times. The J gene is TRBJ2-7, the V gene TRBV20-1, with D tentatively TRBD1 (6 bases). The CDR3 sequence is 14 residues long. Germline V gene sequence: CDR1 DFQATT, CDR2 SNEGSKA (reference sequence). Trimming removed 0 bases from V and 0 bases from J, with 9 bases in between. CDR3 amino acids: CSARDRGTSYEQYF. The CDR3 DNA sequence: TGCAGTGCTAGAGATAGGGGGACCTCCTACGAGCAGTACTTC.

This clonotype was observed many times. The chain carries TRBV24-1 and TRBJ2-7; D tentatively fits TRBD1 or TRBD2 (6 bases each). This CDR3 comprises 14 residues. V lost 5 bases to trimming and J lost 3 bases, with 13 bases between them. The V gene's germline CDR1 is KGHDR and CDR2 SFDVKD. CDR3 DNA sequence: TGTGCCACCAGTGGCGGGGCAGGGGTCTACGAGCAGTACTTC. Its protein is CATSGGAGVYEQYF.

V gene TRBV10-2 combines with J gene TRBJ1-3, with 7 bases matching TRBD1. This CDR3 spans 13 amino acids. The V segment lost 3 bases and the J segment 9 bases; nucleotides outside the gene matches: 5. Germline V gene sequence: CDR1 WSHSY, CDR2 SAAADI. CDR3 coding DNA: TGCGCCAGCAGTGAATTTAGGGACAGCACCATATATTTT. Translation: CASSEFRDSTIYF.

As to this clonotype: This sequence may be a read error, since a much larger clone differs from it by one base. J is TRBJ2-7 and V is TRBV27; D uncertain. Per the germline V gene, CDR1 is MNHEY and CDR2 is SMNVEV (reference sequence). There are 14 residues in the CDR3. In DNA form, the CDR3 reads TGTGCCAGCAGTTTTTCATCCAGAACCTACGAGCACTACTTC. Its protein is CASSFSSRTYEHYF.

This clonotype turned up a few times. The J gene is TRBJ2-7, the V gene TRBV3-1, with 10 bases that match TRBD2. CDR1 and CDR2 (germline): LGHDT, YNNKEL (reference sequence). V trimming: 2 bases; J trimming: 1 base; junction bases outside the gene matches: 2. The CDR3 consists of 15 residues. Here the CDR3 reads CASSQTSGASYEQYF. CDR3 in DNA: TGTGCCAGCAGCCAAACTAGCGGGGCGTCCTACGAGCAGTACTTC.

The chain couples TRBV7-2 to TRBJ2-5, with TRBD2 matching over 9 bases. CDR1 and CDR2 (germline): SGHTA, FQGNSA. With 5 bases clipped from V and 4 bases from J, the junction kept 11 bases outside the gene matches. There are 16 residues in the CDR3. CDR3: CASSQANSGRGETQYF. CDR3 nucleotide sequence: TGTGCCAGCAGCCAAGCGAATAGCGGGAGAGGAGAGACCCAGTACTTC.

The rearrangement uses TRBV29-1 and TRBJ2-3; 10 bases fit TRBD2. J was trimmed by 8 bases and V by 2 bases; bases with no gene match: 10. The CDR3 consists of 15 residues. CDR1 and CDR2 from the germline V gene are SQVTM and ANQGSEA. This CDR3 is CSVEKVAGGGGTQYF. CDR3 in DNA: TGCAGCGTTGAAAAGGTAGCGGGGGGAGGCGGTACGCAGTATTTT.

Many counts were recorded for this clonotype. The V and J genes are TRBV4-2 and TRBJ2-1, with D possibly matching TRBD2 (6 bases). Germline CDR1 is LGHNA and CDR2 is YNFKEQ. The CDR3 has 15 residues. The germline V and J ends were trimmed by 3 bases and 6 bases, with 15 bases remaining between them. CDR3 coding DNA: TGTGCCAGCAGCCACGCCGGGACTCTTAGCAATGAGCAGTTCTTC. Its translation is CASSHAGTLSNEQFF.

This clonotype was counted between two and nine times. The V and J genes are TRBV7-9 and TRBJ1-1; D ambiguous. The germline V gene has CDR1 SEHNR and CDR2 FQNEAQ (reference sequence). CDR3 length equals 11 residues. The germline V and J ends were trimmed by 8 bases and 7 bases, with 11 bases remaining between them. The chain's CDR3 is CASRDSGEAFF. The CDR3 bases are TGTGCCAGCCGAGATTCGGGTGAAGCTTTCTTT. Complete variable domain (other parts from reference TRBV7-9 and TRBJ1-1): DTGVSQNPRHKITKRGQNVTFRCDPISEHNRLYWYRQTLGQGPEFLTYFQNEAQLEKSRLLSDRFSAERPKGSFSTLEIQRTEQGDSAMYLCASRDSGEAFFGQGTRLTVV.